The clone carrying this T cell receptor (beta chain) was seen many times. Each CDR3 protein gets one entry after TCRdb re-called the 5' RACE reads with MiXCR. The table shows more than 650,000 distinct CDR3 sequences, with around 6.1% occurring only once. The data originate from a study of identical twins. V lost 0 bases to trimming and J lost 4 bases, with 5 bases between them. Germline V CDR1 and CDR2: SGHRS, YFSETQ. The CDR3 runs 13 residues. The chain couples TRBV5-1 to TRBJ2-1; D ambiguous. The sequenced sample consisted of naive T cells sorted from blood. This receptor was obtained from a man aged 18 to 29 in good health. The CDR3: CASSLEAYNEQFF. In DNA form, the CDR3 reads TGCGCCAGCAGCTTGGAAGCGTACAATGAGCAGTTCTTC.